This T cell receptor beta chain was observed in a study of vaccination and CD4 T cells after COVID-19. Study in general: Median time from second vaccine dose to sampling was roughly 72 days (14 to 241).

Only a few counts were recorded for this clonotype. The target antigen is unknown. The Oncomine TCR Beta short-read assay was applied to DNA of cultured CD4+ T cells. Cultures of CD4+ T cells served as the source for extracting genomic DNA. TCRdb re-analysed the PCR reads in MiXCR, keeping a single row per CDR3 protein. The sample yields fewer than 12,000 distinct CDR3 sequences, roughly 28% seen once. The CDR3 runs to 14 residues. Germline V gives CDR1 MNHNS, CDR2 SASEGT. Unmatched junction bases numbered 7, after V lost 6 bases and J lost 5 bases. The treatment: approximately nine-day PBMC culture with coronavirus spike peptide pools or control peptides (ViraFEST assay). Scientists separated out CD4+ T cells through negative selection following 10 days in culture.

The sample was CD4+ T cells from blood, cultured in vitro. V and J are TRBV6-1 and TRBJ2-7, with 10 bases lining up with TRBD1. The source is a human donor who had recovered from COVID-19. In DNA form, the CDR3 reads TGTGCCAGCAGCAGGGACAGGGGCAAACACGAGCAGTACTTC. It codes for CASSRDRGKHEQYF.